The 5 T cell receptor beta chains below all came from one sample that was sequenced in a study of human T cells and chemical hapten exposure. TCRdb reprocessed the RACE reads via MiXCR and lists one record per CDR3 protein. The data show approximately 97,000 distinct CDR3 sequences, with about an eighth seen just once and about 3% held by the top ten. Time point here: patch test 2, 6 weeks after DPC sensitization. As for treatment: therapeutic diphenylcyclopropenone sensitization with weekly scalp DPC. This sample comprised whole blood, obtained in connection with sensitization to the hapten diphenylcyclopropenone (DPC). The source of these receptors is a woman between 40 and 50 years old with alopecia areata. Some clones in this sample may be carry-over from other donors' samples.

This clonotype was detected a few times. The chain carries TRBV6-1 and TRBJ2-3; D gene ambiguous. There are 11 residues in the CDR3. Germline values: CDR1 MNHNS, CDR2 SASEGT. The V and J ends lost 5 bases and 6 bases respectively, with 6 bases between them. CDR3 bases: TGTGCCAGCAGTTCGTATGATACGCAGTATTTT. Its translation: CASSSYDTQYF.

The V and J genes are TRBV18 and TRBJ1-2, with 7 bases fitting TRBD1. V was pared by 2 bases and J by 0 bases, with 3 bases of the junction left unmatched. CDR1 is KGHSH, CDR2 LQKENI, per germline. This CDR3 is 15 amino acids long. The CDR3 DNA reads TGTGCCAGCTCACCAAAGGGGACAGCTAACTATGGCTACACCTTC. Translation: CASSPKGTANYGYTF. Full variable domain (rest looked up from reference TRBV18 and TRBJ1-2): NAGVMQNPRHLVRRRGQEARLRCSPMKGHSHVYWYRQLPEEGLKFMVYLQKENIIDESGMPKERFSAEFPKEGPSILRIQQVVRGDSAAYFCASSPKGTANYGYTFGSGTRLTVV.

The chain carries TRBV9 and TRBJ1-6; D might be TRBD1 (6 bases). CDR1 is SGDLS and CDR2 is YYNGEE in the germline V gene. There are 15 residues in the CDR3. V lost 0 bases and J 2 bases, leaving 6 bases between the germline ends. CDR3 sequence: CASSVEGAYNSPLHF. The CDR3 coding sequence is TGTGCCAGCAGCGTAGAGGGGGCCTATAATTCACCCCTCCACTTT.

The chain uses TRBV29-1 and TRBJ2-7; 8 bases are a match to TRBD1. CDR3 length: 13 residues. V lost 7 bases to trimming and J lost 1 base; unmatched junction nucleotides: 6. CDR1 SQVTM and CDR2 ANQGSEA come from the germline V gene. As DNA, the CDR3 is TGCAGCGCTGGACAGGGTCCATCCTACGAGCAGTACTTC. Translation gives CSAGQGPSYEQYF.

This chain uses TRBV11-2 with TRBJ2-1, with D maybe TRBD2 (5 bases). The germline V and J ends were trimmed by 5 bases and 6 bases, with 11 bases remaining between them. Germline CDR1 reads SGHAT; CDR2 reads FQNNGV. The CDR3 is 13 amino acids. The CDR3 bases are TGTGCCAGCAGCCCCACCCGGGGCAATGAGCAGTTCTTC. It translates to CASSPTRGNEQFF.